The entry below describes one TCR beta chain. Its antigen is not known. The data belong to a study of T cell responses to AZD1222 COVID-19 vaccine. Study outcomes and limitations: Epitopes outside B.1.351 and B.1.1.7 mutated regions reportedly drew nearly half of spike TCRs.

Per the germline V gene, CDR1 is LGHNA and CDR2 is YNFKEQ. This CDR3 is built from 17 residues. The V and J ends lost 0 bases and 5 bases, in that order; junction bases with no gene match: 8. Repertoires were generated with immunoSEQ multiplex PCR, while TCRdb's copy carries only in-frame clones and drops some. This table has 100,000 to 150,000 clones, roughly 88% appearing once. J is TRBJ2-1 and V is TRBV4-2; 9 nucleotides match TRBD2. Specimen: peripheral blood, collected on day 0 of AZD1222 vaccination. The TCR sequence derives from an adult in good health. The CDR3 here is CASSQDYRGGGHNEQFF. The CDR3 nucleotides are TGTGCCAGCAGCCAAGATTATCGCGGGGGGGGACACAATGAGCAGTTCTTC.